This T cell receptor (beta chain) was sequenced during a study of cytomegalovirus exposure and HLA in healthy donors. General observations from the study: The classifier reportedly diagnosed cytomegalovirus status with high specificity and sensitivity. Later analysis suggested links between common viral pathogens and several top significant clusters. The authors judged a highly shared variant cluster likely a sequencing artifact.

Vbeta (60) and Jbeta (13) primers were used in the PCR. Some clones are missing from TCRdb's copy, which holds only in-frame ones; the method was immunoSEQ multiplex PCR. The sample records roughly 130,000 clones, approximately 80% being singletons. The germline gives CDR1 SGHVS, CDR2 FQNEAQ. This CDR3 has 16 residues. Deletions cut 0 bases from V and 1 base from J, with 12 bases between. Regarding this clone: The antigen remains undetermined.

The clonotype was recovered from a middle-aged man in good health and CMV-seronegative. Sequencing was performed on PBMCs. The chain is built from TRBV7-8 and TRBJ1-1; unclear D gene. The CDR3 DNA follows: TGTGCCAGCAGCTTAGCACCCCGGGGAGGGAACACTGAAGCTTTCTTT. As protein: CASSLAPRGGNTEAFF.